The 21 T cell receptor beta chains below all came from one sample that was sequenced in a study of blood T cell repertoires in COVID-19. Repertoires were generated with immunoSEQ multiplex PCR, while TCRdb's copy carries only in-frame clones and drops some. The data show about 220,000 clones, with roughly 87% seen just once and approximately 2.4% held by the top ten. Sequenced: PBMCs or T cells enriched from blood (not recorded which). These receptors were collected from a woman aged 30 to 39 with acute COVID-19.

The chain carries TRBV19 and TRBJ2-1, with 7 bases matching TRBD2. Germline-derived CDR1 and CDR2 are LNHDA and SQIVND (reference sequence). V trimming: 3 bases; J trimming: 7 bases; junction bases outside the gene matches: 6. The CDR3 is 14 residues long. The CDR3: CASSISGLPNEQFF. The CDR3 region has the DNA TGTGCCAGTAGTATTTCGGGACTACCTAATGAGCAGTTCTTC.

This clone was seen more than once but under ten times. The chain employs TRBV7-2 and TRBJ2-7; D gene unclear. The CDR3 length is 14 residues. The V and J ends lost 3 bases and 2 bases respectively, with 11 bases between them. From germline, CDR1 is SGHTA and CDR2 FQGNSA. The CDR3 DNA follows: TGTGCCAGCAGCTTTTTCGCCGGAGCCTACGAGCAGTACTTC. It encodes CASSFFAGAYEQYF. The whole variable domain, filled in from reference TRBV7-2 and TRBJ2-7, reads GAGVSQSPSNKVTEKGKDVELRCDPISGHTALYWYRQSLGQGLEFLIYFQGNSAPDKSGLPSDRFSAERTGGSVSTLTIQRTQQEDSAVYLCASSFFAGAYEQYFGPGTRLTVT.

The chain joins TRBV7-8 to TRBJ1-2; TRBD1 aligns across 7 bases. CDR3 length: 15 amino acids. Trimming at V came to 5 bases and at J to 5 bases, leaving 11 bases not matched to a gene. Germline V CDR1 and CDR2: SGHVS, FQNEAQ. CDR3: CASSPMGRGEYGYTF. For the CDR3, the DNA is TGTGCCAGCAGCCCAATGGGCAGGGGGGAATATGGCTACACCTTC.

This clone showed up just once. Here the CDR3 DNA reads TGCGCCAGCAGTGATGGCAGGTTCTCCTATAATTCACCCCTCCACTTT. Translating gives CASSDGRFSYNSPLHF. The chain employs TRBV10-2 and TRBJ1-6; D gene ambiguous. V was shortened by 3 bases and J by 0 bases, with 9 bases between the two germline ends. Germline V gene lookup returns CDR1 WSHSY and CDR2 SAAADI. This CDR3 is 16 amino acids long.

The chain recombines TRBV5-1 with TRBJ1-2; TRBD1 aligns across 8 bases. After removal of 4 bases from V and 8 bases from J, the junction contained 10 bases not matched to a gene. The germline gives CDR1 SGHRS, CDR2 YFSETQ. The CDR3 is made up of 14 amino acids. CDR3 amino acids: CASSLTGGIGGYTF. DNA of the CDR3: TGCGCCAGCAGCCTCACAGGGGGGATAGGAGGCTACACCTTC.

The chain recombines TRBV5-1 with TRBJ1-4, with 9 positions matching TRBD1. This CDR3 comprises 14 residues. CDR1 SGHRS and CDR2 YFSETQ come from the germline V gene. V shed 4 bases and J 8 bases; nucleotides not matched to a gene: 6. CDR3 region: CASSKGQGDEKLFF. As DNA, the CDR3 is TGCGCCAGCAGCAAGGGACAGGGCGACGAAAAACTGTTTTTT. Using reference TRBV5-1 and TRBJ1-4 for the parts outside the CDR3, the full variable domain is KAGVTQTPRYLIKTRGQQVTLSCSPISGHRSVSWYQQTPGQGLQFLFEYFSETQRNKGNFPGRFSGRQFSNSRSEMNVSTLELGDSALYLCASSKGQGDEKLFFGSGTQLSVL.

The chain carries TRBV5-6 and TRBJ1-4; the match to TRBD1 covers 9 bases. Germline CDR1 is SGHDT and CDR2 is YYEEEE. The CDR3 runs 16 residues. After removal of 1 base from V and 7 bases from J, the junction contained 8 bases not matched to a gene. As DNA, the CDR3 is TGTGCCAGCAGCTTGCTGGGACAGGGCTTTGGTGAAAAACTGTTTTTT. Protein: CASSLLGQGFGEKLFF.

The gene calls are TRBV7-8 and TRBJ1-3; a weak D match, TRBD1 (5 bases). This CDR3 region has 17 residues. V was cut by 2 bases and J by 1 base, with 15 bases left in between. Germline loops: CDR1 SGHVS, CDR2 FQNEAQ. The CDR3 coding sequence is TGTGCCAGCAGCTTACTAGGGCGGGGCGCATCTGGAAACACCATATATTTT. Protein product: CASSLLGRGASGNTIYF.

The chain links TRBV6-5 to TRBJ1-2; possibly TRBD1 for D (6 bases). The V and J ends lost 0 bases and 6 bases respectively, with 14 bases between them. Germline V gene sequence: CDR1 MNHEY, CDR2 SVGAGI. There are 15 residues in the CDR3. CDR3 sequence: CASSYSRGGGHGYTF. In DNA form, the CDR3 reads TGTGCCAGCAGTTACTCGAGAGGGGGGGGTCATGGCTACACCTTC.

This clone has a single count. The CDR3 sequence: CASRLRDRGYNEQFF. The CDR3 nucleotides read TGTGCCAGCAGGCTCCGGGACAGGGGGTACAATGAGCAGTTCTTC. The chain uses TRBV2 and TRBJ2-1, with 11 nucleotides matching TRBD1. The germline V gene has CDR1 SNHLY and CDR2 FYNNEI. The CDR3 is 15 amino acids. J lost 4 bases, V lost 6 bases, and 5 bases had no gene match.

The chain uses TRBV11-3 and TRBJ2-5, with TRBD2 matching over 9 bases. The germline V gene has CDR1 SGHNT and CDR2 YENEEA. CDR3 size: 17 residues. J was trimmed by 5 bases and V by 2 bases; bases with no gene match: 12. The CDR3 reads CASSLRGGGGAPETQYF. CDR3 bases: TGTGCCAGCAGCTTAAGGGGCGGCGGGGGGGCCCCCGAGACCCAGTACTTC.

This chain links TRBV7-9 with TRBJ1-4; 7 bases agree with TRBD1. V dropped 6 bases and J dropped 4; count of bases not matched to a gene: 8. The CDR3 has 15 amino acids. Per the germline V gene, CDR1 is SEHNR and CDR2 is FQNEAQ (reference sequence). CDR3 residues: CASRSEGQINEKLFF. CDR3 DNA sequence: TGTGCCAGCAGGTCGGAGGGACAGATTAATGAAAAACTGTTTTTT.

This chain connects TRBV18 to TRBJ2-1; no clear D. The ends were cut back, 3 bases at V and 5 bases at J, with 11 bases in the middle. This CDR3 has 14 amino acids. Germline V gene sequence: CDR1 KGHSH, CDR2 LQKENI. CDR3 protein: CASSPLARNNEQFF. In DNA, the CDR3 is TGTGCCAGCTCACCGCTGGCCAGGAACAATGAGCAGTTCTTC. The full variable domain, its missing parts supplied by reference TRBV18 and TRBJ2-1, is NAGVMQNPRHLVRRRGQEARLRCSPMKGHSHVYWYRQLPEEGLKFMVYLQKENIIDESGMPKERFSAEFPKEGPSILRIQQVVRGDSAAYFCASSPLARNNEQFFGPGTRLTVL.

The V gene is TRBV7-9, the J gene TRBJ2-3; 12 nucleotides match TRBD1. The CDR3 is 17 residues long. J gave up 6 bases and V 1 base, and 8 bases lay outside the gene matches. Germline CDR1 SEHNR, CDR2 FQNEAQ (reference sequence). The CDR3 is CASSLGAGTGGADTQYF. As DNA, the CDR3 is TGTGCCAGCAGCTTAGGAGCCGGGACAGGGGGCGCGGATACGCAGTATTTT.

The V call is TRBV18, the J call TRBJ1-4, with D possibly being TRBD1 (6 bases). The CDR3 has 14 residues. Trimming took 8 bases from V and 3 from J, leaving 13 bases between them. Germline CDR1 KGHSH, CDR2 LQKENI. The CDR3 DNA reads TGTGCCAGCAAACCGGGACACCCTAATGAAAAACTGTTTTTT. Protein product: CASKPGHPNEKLFF. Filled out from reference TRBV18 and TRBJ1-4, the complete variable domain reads NAGVMQNPRHLVRRRGQEARLRCSPMKGHSHVYWYRQLPEEGLKFMVYLQKENIIDESGMPKERFSAEFPKEGPSILRIQQVVRGDSAAYFCASKPGHPNEKLFFGSGTQLSVL.

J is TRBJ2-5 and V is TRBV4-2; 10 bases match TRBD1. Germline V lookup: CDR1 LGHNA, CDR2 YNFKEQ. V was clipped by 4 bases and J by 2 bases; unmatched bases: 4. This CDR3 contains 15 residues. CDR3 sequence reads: CASSPRDRGQETQYF. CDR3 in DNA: TGTGCCAGCAGCCCCCGGGACAGGGGACAAGAGACCCAGTACTTC.

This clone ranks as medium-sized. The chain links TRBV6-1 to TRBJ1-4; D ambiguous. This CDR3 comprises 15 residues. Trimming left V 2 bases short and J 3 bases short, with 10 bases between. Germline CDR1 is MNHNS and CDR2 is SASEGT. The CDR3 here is CASSETDGANEKLFF. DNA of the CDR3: TGTGCCAGCAGTGAAACCGACGGAGCTAATGAAAAACTGTTTTTT.

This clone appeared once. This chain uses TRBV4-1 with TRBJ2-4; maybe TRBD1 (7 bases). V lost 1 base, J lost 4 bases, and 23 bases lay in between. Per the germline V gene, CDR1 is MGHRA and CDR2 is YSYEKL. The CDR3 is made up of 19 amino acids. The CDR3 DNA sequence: TGCGCCAGCAGCCAAGGTAATATGGAGGGACAGAAAATTAAAAACATTCAGTACTTC. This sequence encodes CASSQGNMEGQKIKNIQYF.

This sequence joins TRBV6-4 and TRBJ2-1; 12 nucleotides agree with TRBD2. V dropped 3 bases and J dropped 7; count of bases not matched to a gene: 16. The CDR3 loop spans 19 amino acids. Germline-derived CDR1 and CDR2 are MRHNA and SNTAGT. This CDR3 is CASSERWVSSGGAGNEQFF. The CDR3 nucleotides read TGTGCCAGCAGTGAGCGTTGGGTGTCTAGCGGGGGGGCAGGAAATGAGCAGTTCTTC.

The CDR3 DNA follows: TGTGCCAGTAGTACAGGGGGCGGGGCCGGCTACGAGCAGTACTTC. Translation: CASSTGGGAGYEQYF. V and J are TRBV19 and TRBJ2-7, with 8 bases aligning to TRBD1. Germline CDR1 reads LNHDA; CDR2 reads SQIVND (reference sequence). With V trimmed by 4 bases and J by 3 bases, 8 bases remained unmatched. CDR3 length equals 15 residues.

The CDR3 here is CASRGRRNQPQHF. CDR3 bases: TGTGCCAGTAGGGGCAGACGAAATCAGCCCCAGCATTTT. V is TRBV19 and J is TRBJ1-5; D gene uncertain. V gave up 6 bases and J gave up 4 bases, with 10 bases separating them. Germline V gene lookup returns CDR1 LNHDA and CDR2 SQIVND (reference sequence). This CDR3 spans 13 amino acids. The variable domain in full, with the rest retrieved from reference TRBV19 and TRBJ1-5, is DGGITQSPKYLFRKEGQNVTLSCEQNLNHDAMYWYRQDPGQGLRLIYYSQIVNDFQKGDIAEGYSVSREKKESFPLTVTSAQKNPTAFYLCASRGRRNQPQHFGDGTRLSIL.